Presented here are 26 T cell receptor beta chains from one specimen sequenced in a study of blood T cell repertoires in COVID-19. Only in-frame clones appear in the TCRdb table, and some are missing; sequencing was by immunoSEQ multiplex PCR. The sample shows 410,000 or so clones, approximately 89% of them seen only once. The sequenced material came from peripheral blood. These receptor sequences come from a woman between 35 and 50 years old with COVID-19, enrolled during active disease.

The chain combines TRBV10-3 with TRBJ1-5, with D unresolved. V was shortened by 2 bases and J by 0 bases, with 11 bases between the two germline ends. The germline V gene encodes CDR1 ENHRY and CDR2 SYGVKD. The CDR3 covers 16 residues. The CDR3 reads CAISESGQTSNQPQHF. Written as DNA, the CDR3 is TGTGCCATCAGTGAGAGTGGGCAGACTAGCAATCAGCCCCAGCATTTT.

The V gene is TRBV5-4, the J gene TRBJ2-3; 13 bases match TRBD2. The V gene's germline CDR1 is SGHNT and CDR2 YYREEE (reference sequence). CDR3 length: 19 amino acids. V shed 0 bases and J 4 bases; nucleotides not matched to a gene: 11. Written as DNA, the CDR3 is TGTGCCAGCAGCTTGGGACTAGCGGGAGGAGGTTTGGGGGCAGATACGCAGTATTTT. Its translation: CASSLGLAGGGLGADTQYF.

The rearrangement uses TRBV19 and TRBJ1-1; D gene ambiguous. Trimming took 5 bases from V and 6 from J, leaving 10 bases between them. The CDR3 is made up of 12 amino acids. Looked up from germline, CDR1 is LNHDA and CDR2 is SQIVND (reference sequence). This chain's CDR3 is CASSPSGSEAFF. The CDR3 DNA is TGTGCCAGTAGTCCCTCGGGTTCTGAAGCTTTCTTT.

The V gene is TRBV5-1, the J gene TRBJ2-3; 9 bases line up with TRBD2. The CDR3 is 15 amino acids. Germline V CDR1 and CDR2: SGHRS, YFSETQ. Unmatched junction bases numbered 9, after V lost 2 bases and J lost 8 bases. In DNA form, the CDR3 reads TGCGCCAGCAGCTTCCAGGCGGGGGGGCTTGGTACGCAGTATTTT. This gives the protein CASSFQAGGLGTQYF.

The CDR3 sequence is CASSGFRGNTEAFF. CDR3 DNA: TGTGCCAGCAGCGGATTTAGGGGGAACACTGAAGCTTTCTTT. The V and J genes are TRBV7-9 and TRBJ1-1; weak D call: TRBD1 (5 bases). There are 14 residues in the CDR3. Per the germline V gene, CDR1 is SEHNR and CDR2 is FQNEAQ (reference sequence). Trimming shortened V by 5 bases and J by 1 base, and 11 bases separated the two germline ends.

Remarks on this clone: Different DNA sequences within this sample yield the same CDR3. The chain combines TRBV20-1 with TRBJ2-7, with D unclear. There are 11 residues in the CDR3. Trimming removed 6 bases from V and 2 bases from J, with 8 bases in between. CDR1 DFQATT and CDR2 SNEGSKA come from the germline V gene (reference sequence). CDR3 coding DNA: TGCAGTGCCCCTTACACCTACGAGCAGTACTTC. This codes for CSAPYTYEQYF.

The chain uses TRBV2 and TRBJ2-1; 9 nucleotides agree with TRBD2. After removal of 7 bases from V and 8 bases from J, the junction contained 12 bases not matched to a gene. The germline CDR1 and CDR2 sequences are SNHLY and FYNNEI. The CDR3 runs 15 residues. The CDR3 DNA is TGTGCCAGCAAGACACAGACTAGCGGTTTCGATGAGCAGTTCTTC. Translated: CASKTQTSGFDEQFF. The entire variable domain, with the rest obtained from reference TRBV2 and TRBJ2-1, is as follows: EPEVTQTPSHQVTQMGQEVILRCVPISNHLYFYWYRQILGQKVEFLVSFYNNEISEKSEIFDDQFSVERPDGSNFTLKIRSTKLEDSAMYFCASKTQTSGFDEQFFGPGTRLTVL.

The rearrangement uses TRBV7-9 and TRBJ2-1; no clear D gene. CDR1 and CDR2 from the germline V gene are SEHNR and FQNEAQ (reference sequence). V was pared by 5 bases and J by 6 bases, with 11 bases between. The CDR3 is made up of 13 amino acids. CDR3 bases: TGTGCCAGCAGCAACGTATTTAGCAATGAGCAGTTCTTC. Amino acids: CASSNVFSNEQFF.

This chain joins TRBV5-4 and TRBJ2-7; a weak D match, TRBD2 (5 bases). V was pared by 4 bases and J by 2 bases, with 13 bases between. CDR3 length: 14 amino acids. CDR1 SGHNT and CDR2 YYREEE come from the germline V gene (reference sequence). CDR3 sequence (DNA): TGTGCCAGCAGCCCAGGAGGACTGCCCTACGAGCAGTACTTC. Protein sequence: CASSPGGLPYEQYF.

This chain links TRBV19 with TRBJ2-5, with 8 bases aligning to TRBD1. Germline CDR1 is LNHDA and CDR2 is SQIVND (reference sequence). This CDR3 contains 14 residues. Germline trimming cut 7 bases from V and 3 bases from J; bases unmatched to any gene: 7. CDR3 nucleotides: TGTGCCAGTACCATGGACAGGGCTAAAGAGACCCAGTACTTC. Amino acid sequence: CASTMDRAKETQYF.

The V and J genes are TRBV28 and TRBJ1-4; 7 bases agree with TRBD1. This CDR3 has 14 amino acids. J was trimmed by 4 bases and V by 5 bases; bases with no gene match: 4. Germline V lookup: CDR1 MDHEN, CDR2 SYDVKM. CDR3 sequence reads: CASSPGQLNEKLFF. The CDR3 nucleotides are TGTGCCAGCAGTCCGGGACAGCTTAATGAAAAACTGTTTTTT.

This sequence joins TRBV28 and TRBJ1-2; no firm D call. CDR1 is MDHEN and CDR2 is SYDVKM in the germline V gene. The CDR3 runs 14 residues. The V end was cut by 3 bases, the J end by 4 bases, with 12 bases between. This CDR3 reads CASSLAGDSYGYTF. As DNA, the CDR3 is TGTGCCAGCAGTTTGGCGGGAGATAGCTATGGCTACACCTTC.

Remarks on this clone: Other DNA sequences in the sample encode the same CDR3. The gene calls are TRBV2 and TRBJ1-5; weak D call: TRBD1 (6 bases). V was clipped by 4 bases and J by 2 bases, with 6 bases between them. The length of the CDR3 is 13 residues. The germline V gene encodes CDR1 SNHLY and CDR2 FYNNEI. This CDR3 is CASSGQGNQPQHF. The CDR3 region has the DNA TGTGCCAGCAGTGGACAGGGCAATCAGCCCCAGCATTTT.

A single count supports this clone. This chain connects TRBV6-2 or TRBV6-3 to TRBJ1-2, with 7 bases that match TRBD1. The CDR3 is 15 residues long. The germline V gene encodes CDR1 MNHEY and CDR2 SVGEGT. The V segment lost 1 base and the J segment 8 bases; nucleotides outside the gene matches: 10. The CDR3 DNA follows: TGTGCCAGCAGTTACTTGGCCCGACAGGGCCTCGGCTACACCTTC. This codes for CASSYLARQGLGYTF.

CDR3 sequence reads: CASSQAGRGSRETQYF. CDR3 coding DNA: TGTGCCAGCAGCCAAGCGGGGCGCGGGAGTAGAGAGACCCAGTACTTC. This rearrangement joins TRBV3-1 (or the pseudogene TRBV3-2) to TRBJ2-5; 7 bases match TRBD2. Per the germline V gene, CDR1 is LGHDT and CDR2 is YNNKEL (reference sequence). V shed 1 base and J 4 bases; nucleotides not matched to a gene: 9. CDR3 length equals 16 residues.

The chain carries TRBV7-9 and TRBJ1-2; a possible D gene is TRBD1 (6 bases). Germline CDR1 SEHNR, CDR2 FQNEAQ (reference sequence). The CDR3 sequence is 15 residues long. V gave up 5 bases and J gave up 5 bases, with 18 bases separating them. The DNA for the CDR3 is TGTGCCAGCAGCCTGCATATACGGACAGAGTATGGCTACACCTTC. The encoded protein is CASSLHIRTEYGYTF.

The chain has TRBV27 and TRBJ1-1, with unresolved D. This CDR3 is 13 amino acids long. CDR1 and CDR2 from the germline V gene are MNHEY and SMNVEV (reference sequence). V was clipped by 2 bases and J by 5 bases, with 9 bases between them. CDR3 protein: CASSLNRGTEAFF. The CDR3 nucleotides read TGTGCCAGCAGTTTAAATCGAGGGACTGAAGCTTTCTTT.

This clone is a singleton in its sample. The DNA for the CDR3 is TGCGCCAGCAGCCCCGGGGTTGGCACTGAAGCTTTCTTT. Encoded protein: CASSPGVGTEAFF. The rearrangement joins TRBV5-1 to TRBJ1-1, with unresolved D. Germline CDR1 SGHRS, CDR2 YFSETQ. The CDR3 consists of 13 residues. Trimming removed 4 bases from V and 4 bases from J, with 11 bases in between.

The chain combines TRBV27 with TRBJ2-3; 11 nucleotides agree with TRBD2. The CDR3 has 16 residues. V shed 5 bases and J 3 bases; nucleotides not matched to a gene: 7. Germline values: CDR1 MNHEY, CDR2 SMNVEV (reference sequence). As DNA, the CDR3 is TGTGCCAGCAGTCGCACTAGCGGGAGCTGGACAGATACGCAGTATTTT. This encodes CASSRTSGSWTDTQYF.

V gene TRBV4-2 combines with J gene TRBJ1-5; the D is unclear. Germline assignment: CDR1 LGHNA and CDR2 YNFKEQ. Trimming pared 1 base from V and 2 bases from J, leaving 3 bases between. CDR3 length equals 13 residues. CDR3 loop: CASSQAGNQPQHF. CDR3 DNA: TGTGCCAGCAGCCAAGCCGGCAATCAGCCCCAGCATTTT.

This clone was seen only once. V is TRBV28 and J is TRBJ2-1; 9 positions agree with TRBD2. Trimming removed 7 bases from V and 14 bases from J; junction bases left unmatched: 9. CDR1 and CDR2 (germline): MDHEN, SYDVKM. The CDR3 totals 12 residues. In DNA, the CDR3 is TGTGCCAGCAAAACAGGGACTAGCAATGAGTTCTTC. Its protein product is CASKTGTSNEFF.

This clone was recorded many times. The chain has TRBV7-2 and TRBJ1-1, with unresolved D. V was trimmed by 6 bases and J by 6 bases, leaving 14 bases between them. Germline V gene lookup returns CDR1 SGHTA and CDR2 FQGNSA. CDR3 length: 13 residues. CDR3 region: CASSLMPGAEAFF. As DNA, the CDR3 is TGTGCCAGCAGTTTAATGCCCGGGGCTGAAGCTTTCTTT.

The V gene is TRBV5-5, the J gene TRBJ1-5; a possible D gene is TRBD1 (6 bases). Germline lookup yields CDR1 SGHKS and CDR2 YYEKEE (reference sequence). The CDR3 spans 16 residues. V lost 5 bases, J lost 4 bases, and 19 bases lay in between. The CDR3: CASSGGWSGANQPQHF. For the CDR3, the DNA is TGTGCCAGCAGTGGGGGTTGGTCAGGGGCAAATCAGCCCCAGCATTTT. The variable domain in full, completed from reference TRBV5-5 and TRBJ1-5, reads DAGVTQSPTHLIKTRGQQVTLRCSPISGHKSVSWYQQVLGQGPQFIFQYYEKEERGRGNFPDRFSARQFPNYSSELNVNALLLGDSALYLCASSGGWSGANQPQHFGDGTRLSIL.

The CDR3: CASSHLGTQGRARTEAFF. The CDR3 nucleotides read TGTGCCAGCAGCCACTTAGGGACACAGGGAAGGGCGCGCACTGAAGCTTTCTTT. The chain joins TRBV4-2 to TRBJ1-1; D is possibly TRBD1 (6 bases). CDR3 length: 18 amino acids. Trimming pared 3 bases from V and 4 bases from J, leaving 24 bases between. Germline V gene data show CDR1 as LGHNA and CDR2 as YNFKEQ.

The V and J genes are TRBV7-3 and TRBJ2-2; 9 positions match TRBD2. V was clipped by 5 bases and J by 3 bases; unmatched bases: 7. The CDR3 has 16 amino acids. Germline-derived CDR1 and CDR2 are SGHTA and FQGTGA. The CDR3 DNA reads TGTGCCAGCAGCCGGAGCGGGGGGCCTTACACCGGGGAGCTGTTTTTT. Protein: CASSRSGGPYTGELFF.

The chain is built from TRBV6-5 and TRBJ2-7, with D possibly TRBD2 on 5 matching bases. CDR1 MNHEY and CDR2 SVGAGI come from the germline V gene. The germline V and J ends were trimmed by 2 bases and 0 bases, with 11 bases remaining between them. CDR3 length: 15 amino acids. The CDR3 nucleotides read TGTGCCAGCAGTTACCACGAAGGACTCTCCTACGAGCAGTACTTC. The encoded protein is CASSYHEGLSYEQYF.